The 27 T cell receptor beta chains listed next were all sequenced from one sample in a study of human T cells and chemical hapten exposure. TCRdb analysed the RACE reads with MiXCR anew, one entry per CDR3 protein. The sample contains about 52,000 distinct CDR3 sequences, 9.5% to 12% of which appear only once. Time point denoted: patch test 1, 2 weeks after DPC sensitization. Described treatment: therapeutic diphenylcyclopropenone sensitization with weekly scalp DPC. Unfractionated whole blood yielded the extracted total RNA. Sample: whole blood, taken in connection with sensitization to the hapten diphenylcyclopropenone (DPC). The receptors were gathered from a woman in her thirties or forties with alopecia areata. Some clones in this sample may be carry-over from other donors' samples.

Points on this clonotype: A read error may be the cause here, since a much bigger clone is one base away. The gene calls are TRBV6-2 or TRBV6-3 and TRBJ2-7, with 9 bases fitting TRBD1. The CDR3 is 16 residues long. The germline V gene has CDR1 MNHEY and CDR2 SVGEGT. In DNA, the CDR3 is TGTGCCTGCAGCGATAACAGGGGGCGTCTACTGCGGGAGCAGTACTTC. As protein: CACSDNRGRLLREQYF.

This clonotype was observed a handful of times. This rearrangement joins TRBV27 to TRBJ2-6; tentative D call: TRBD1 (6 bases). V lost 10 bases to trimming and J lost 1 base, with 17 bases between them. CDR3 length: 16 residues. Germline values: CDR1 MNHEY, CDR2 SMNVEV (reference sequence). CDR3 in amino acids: CATRTGSTSGANVLTF. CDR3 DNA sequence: TGTGCCACCCGCACAGGGTCAACATCTGGGGCCAACGTCCTGACTTTC.

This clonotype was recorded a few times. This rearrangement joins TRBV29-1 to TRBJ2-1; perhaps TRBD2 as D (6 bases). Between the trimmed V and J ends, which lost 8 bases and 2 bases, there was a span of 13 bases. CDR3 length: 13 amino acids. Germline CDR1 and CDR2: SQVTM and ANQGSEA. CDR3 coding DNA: TGCAGCTACCGGGACTGGCCCTACAATGAGCAGTTCTTC. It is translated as CSYRDWPYNEQFF.

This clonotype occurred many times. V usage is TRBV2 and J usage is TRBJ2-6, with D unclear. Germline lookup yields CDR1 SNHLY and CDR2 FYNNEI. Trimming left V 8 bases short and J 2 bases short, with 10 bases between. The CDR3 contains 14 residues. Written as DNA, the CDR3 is TGTGCCAGCGAGAATGGTCCTGGGGCCAACGTCCTGACTTTC. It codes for CASENGPGANVLTF.

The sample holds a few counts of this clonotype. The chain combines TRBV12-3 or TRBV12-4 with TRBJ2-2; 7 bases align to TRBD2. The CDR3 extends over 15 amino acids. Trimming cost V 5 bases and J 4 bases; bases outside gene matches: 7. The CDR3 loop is CASSGKRGATGELFF. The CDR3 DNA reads TGTGCCAGCAGTGGGAAGCGGGGCGCCACCGGGGAGCTGTTTTTT.

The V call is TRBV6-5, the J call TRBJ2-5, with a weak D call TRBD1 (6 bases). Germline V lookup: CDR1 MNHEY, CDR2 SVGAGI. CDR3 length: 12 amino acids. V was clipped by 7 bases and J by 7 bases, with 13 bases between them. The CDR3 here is CASKGQPGTQYF. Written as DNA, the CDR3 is TGTGCCAGCAAGGGACAACCGGGGACCCAGTACTTC.

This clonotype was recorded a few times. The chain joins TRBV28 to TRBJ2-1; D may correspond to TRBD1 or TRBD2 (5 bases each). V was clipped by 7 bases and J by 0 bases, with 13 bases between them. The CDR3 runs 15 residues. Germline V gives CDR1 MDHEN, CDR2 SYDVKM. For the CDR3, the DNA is TGTGCCAGCAACCAGGGAGTGAGCTCCTACAATGAGCAGTTCTTC. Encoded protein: CASNQGVSSYNEQFF.

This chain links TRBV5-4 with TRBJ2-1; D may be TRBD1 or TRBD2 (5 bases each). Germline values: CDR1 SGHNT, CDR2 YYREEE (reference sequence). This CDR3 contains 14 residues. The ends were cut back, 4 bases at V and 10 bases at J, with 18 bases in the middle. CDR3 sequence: CASSPVEGLVEQFF. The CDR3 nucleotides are TGTGCCAGCAGCCCGGTTGAGGGGCTGGTAGAGCAGTTCTTC. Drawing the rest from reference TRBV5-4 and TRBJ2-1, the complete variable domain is ETGVTQSPTHLIKTRGQQVTLRCSSQSGHNTVSWYQQALGQGPQFIFQYYREEENGRGNFPPRFSGLQFPNYSSELNVNALELDDSALYLCASSPVEGLVEQFFGPGTRLTVL.

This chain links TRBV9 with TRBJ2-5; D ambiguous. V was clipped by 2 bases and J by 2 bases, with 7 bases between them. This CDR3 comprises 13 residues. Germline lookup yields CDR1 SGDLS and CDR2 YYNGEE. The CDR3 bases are TGTGCCAGCAGCGTGGACCCTCAAGAGACCCAGTACTTC. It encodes CASSVDPQETQYF.

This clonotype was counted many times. CDR3 coding DNA: TGCAGCGTTGAACGGAAAGTGGGCTATGGCTACACCTTC. It encodes CSVERKVGYGYTF. This chain connects TRBV29-1 to TRBJ1-2; D gene uncertain. The CDR3 length is 13 residues. The V end was cut by 2 bases, the J end by 4 bases, with 11 bases between. Germline V lookup: CDR1 SQVTM, CDR2 ANQGSEA.

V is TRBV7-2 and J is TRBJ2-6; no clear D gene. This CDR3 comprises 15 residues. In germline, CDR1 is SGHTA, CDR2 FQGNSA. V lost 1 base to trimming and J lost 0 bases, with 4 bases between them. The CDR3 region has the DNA TGTGCCAGCAGCTTAGTCCACTCTGGGGCCAACGTCCTGACTTTC. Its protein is CASSLVHSGANVLTF. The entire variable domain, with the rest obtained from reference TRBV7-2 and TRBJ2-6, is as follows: GAGVSQSPSNKVTEKGKDVELRCDPISGHTALYWYRQSLGQGLEFLIYFQGNSAPDKSGLPSDRFSAERTGGSVSTLTIQRTQQEDSAVYLCASSLVHSGANVLTFGAGSRLTVL.

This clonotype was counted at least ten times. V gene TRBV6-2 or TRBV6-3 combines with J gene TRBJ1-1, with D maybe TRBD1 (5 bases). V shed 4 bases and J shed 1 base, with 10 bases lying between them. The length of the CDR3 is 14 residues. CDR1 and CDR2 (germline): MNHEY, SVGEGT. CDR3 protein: CASSFPQENTEAFF. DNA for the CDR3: TGTGCCAGCAGTTTCCCACAGGAGAACACTGAAGCTTTCTTT.

For the CDR3, the DNA is TGTGCCAGCAGCCCTCCCGCACGCTACGAGCAGTACTTC. Its translation is CASSPPARYEQYF. The J gene is TRBJ2-7, the V gene TRBV9; D uncertain. The CDR3 loop spans 13 amino acids. V lost 4 bases, J lost 3 bases, and 11 bases lay in between. Germline V CDR1 and CDR2: SGDLS, YYNGEE.

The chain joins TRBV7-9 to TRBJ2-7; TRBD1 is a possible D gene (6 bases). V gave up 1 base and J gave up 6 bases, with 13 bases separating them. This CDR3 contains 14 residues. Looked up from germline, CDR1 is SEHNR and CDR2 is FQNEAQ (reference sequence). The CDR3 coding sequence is TGTGCCAGCAGCTTAGGCCAGGGGAGAGGCGAGCAGTACTTC. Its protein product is CASSLGQGRGEQYF.

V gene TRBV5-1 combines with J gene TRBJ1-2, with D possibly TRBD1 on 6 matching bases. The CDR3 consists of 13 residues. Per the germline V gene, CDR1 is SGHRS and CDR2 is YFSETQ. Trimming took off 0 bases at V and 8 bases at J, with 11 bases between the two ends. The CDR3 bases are TGCGCCAGCAGCTTGGATGGGGGCTGGGGCTACACCTTC. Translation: CASSLDGGWGYTF.

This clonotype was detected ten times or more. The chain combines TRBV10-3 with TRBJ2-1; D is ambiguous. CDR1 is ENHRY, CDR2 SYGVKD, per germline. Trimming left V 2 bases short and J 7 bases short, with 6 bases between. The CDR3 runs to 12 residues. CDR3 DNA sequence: TGTGCCATCAGTGAGGCGCAGAATGAGCAGTTCTTC. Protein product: CAISEAQNEQFF.

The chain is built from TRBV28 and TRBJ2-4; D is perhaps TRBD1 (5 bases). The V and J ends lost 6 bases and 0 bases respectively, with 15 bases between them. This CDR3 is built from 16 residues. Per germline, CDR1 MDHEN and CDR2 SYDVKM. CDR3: CASSRDSILAKNIQYF. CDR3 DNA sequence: TGTGCCAGCAGCCGTGACAGCATACTAGCCAAAAACATTCAGTACTTC.

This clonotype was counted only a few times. The CDR3 region is CASSLGAGQYQETQYF. In nucleotides, the CDR3 is TGTGCCAGCAGTTTAGGGGCGGGGCAGTACCAAGAGACCCAGTACTTC. This chain joins TRBV28 and TRBJ2-5; maybe TRBD2 (6 bases). Trimming removed 2 bases from V and 0 bases from J, with 13 bases in between. Germline values: CDR1 MDHEN, CDR2 SYDVKM. The CDR3 has 16 amino acids. Full variable domain (outside the CDR3, taken from reference TRBV28 and TRBJ2-5): DVKVTQSSRYLVKRTGEKVFLECVQDMDHENMFWYRQDPGLGLRLIYFSYDVKMKEKGDIPEGYSVSREKKERFSLILESASTNQTSMYLCASSLGAGQYQETQYFGPGTRLLVL.

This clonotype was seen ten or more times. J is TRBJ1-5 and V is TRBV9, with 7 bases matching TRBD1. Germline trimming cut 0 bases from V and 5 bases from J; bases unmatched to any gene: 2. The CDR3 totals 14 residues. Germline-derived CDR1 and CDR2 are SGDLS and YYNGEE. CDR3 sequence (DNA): TGTGCCAGCAGCGTAGGAACAGGGGATCAGCCCCAGCATTTT. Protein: CASSVGTGDQPQHF.

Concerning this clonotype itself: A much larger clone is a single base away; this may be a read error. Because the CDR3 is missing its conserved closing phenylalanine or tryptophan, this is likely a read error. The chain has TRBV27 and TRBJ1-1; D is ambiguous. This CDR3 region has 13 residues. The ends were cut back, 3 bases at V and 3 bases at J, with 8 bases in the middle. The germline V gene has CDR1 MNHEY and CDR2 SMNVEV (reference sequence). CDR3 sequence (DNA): TGTGCCAGCAGTTTTCTCGATCACACTGAAGCTTTCTAT. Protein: CASSFLDHTEAFY.

DNA for the CDR3: TGCAGCGTCCCGGGACTTCTCGGGGAGCTGTTTTTT. Protein sequence: CSVPGLLGELFF. The chain links TRBV29-1 to TRBJ2-2, with D tentatively TRBD2 (6 bases). The CDR3 has 12 amino acids. Germline loops: CDR1 SQVTM, CDR2 ANQGSEA. Trimming cost V 6 bases and J 7 bases, with 12 bases left between them.

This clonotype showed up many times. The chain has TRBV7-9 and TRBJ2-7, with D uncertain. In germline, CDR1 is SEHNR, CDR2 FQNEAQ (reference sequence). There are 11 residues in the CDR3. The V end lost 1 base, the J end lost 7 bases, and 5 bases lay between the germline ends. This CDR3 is CASSLVEEQYF. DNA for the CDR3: TGTGCCAGCAGCTTAGTAGAGGAGCAGTACTTC.

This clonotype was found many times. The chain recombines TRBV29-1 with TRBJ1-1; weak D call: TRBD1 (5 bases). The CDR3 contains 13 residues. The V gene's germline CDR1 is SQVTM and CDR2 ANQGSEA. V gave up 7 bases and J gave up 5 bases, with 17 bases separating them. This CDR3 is CSAAEAGRTEAFF. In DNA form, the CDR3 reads TGCAGCGCCGCCGAGGCAGGGAGGACTGAAGCTTTCTTT.

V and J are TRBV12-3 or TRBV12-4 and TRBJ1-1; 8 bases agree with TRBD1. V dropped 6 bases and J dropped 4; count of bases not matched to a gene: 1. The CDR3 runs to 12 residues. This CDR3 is CASRTGGTEAFF. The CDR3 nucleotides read TGTGCCAGCAGAACAGGGGGCACTGAAGCTTTCTTT.

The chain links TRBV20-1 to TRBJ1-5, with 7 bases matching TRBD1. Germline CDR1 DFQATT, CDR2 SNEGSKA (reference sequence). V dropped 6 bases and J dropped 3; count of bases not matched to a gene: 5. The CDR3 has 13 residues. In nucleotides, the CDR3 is TGCAGTGCCCCGACAGGGTTCAATCAGCCCCAGCATTTT. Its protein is CSAPTGFNQPQHF.

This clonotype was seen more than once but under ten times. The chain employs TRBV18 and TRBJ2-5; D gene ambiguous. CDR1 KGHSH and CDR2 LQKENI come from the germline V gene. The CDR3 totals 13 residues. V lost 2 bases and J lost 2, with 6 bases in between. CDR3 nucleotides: TGTGCCAGCTCACCAGCCAGTCAAGAGACCCAGTACTTC. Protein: CASSPASQETQYF.

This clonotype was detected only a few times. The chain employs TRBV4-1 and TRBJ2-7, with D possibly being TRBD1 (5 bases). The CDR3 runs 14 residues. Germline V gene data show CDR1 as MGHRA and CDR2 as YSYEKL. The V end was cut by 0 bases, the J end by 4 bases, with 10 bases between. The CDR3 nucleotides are TGCGCCAGCAGCCAAGACCAGGGAAGGTACGAGCAGTACTTC. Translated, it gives CASSQDQGRYEQYF.